The source of this T cell receptor beta chain is a study of blood T cell repertoires in COVID-19. About the study: Samples came from the United States, Italy and Spain, spanning acute and convalescent COVID-19. The cDNA or gDNA used as material had been derived from T cells, B-cell-depleted T cells, or PBMCs.

This clone was seen repeatedly, ten times or more. CDR1 and CDR2 from the germline V gene are SNHLY and FYNNEI. V dropped 0 bases and J dropped 8 bases, with 13 bases sitting between them. CDR3 length: 14 amino acids. The method was immunoSEQ multiplex PCR; TCRdb's version includes in-frame clones alone and lacks a portion of them. The profile covers approximately 140,000 clones, with approximately 84% appearing a single time and approximately 6.1% taken by the ten largest. The receptor was isolated from a human donor in a cohort sampled during active COVID-19. This rearrangement joins TRBV2 to TRBJ1-2; perhaps TRBD1 as D (5 bases). Source material: peripheral blood. CDR3 DNA sequence: TGTGCCAGCAGTGAAGCGCCCGTGGGGGGGGGCTACACCTTC. Translating gives CASSEAPVGGGYTF.